The sequence of this T cell receptor beta chain was determined in a study of CD8 T cells in ankylosing spondylitis. MiXCR was run by TCRdb on the 5' RACE reads, yielding one entry per CDR3 protein. This sample has 300,000 to 350,000 distinct CDR3 sequences, with around 20% found just once. The CDR3 is made up of 13 amino acids. V lost 10 bases to trimming and J lost 8 bases; unmatched junction nucleotides: 7. CDR1 and CDR2 from the germline V gene are KGHDR and SFDVKD. This chain connects TRBV24-1 to TRBJ2-1; 10 bases match TRBD2. The sequenced material came from blood, either unsorted or a sorted T cell fraction (not recorded which). The source of this sequence is a female donor with ankylosing spondylitis or in good health (not recorded which). The CDR3 DNA sequence: TGTGCCACTGGGGTAGCGGGAGGAGATGAGCAGTTCTTC. It yields the protein CATGVAGGDEQFF.